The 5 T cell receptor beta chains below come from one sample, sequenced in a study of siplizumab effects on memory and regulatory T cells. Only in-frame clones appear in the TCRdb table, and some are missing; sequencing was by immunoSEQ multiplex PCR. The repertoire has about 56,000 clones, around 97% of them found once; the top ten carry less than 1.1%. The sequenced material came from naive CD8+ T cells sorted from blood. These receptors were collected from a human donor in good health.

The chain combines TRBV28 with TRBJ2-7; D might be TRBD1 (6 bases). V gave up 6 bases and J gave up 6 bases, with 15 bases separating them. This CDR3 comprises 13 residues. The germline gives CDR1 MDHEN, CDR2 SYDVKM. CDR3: CASRLTFRGEQYF. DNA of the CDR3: TGTGCCAGCAGGCTTACCTTCAGGGGCGAGCAGTACTTC.

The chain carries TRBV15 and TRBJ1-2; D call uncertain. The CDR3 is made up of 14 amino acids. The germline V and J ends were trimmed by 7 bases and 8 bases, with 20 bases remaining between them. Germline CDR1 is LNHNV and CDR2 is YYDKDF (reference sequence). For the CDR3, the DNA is TGTGCCACCACTAATAAGGACGGGGAAAGAGGCTACACCTTC. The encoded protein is CATTNKDGERGYTF.

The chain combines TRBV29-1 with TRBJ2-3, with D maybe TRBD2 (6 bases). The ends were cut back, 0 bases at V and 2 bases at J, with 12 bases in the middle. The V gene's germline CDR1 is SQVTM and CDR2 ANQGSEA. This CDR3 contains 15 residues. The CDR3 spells CSVEDFPGLTDTQYF. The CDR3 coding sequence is TGCAGCGTTGAAGATTTCCCGGGACTCACAGATACGCAGTATTTT.

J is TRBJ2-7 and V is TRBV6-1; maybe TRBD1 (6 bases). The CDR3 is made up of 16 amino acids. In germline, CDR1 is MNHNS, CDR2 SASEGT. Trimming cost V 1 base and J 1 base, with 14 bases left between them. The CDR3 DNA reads TGTGCCAGCAGTGAAGTCTCCAGGGGATTTTCCTACGAGCAGTACTTC. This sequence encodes CASSEVSRGFSYEQYF.

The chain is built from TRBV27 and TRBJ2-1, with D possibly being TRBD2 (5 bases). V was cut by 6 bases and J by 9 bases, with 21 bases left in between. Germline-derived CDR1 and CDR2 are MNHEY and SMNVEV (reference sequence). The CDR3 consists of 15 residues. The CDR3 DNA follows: TGTGCCAGCAGCCCGTTCGGGCAGGTCGAGGGTGAGCAGTTCTTC. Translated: CASSPFGQVEGEQFF.